These 14 T cell receptor beta chains originate from one sample sequenced in a study of CD8+ T cells in alopecia areata. The sequencing template was cDNA reverse transcribed from extracted RNA. Libraries were prepared by immunoSEQ multiplex PCR; TCRdb keeps only in-frame clonotypes and omits some of them. The repertoire holds 95,000 to 100,000 clones, with 61% as singletons. Treatment here: oral pan-JAK inhibitor, 5-10 mg twice daily. The input for sequencing was CD8+ T cells sorted from blood, taken at week 4, from a patient treated with tofacitinib. The receptors were sampled from a human donor with alopecia areata.

This clone was counted only a few times. The chain employs TRBV7-9 and TRBJ2-7; the match to TRBD1 covers 7 bases. V gave up 6 bases and J gave up 5 bases; unmatched junction bases: 4. CDR3 length equals 12 residues. From germline, CDR1 is SEHNR and CDR2 FQNEAQ (reference sequence). The chain's CDR3 is CASRGTGDEQYF. The CDR3 DNA sequence: TGTGCCAGCAGAGGAACAGGGGACGAGCAGTACTTC. Looking up the rest from reference TRBV7-9 and TRBJ2-7 gives the full variable domain: DTGVSQNPRHKITKRGQNVTFRCDPISEHNRLYWYRQTLGQGPEFLTYFQNEAQLEKSRLLSDRFSAERPKGSFSTLEIQRTEQGDSAMYLCASRGTGDEQYFGPGTRLTVT.

This clone turned up a few times. The chain has TRBV27 and TRBJ1-1, with D unclear. The CDR3 spans 15 residues. The germline V gene has CDR1 MNHEY and CDR2 SMNVEV (reference sequence). The V end lost 8 bases, the J end lost 1 base, and 17 bases lay between the germline ends. Written as DNA, the CDR3 is TGTGCCAGCTCGGTTGGCTTAAGCGGGAACACTGAAGCTTTCTTT. This translates into CASSVGLSGNTEAFF.

This clone came up a few times. The chain links TRBV5-5 to TRBJ2-5; a possible D gene is TRBD2 (6 bases). The V end lost 0 bases, the J end lost 4 bases, and 10 bases lay between the germline ends. Germline assignment: CDR1 SGHKS and CDR2 YYEKEE (reference sequence). The CDR3 contains 14 residues. The CDR3 DNA sequence: TGTGCCAGCAGCTTGGCAGGGAGGCGAGAGACCCAGTACTTC. Protein sequence: CASSLAGRRETQYF. The variable domain in full, completed from reference TRBV5-5 and TRBJ2-5, reads DAGVTQSPTHLIKTRGQQVTLRCSPISGHKSVSWYQQVLGQGPQFIFQYYEKEERGRGNFPDRFSARQFPNYSSELNVNALLLGDSALYLCASSLAGRRETQYFGPGTRLLVL.

This chain links TRBV7-2 with TRBJ2-3; unclear D gene. V lost 1 base, J lost 1 base, and 3 bases lay in between. From germline, CDR1 is SGHTA and CDR2 FQGNSA. The length of the CDR3 is 13 residues. The CDR3 protein is CASSLDGTDTQYF. CDR3 in DNA: TGTGCCAGCAGCTTAGATGGCACAGATACGCAGTATTTT.

This clone was counted between two and nine times. The chain couples TRBV10-3 to TRBJ2-7; TRBD2 agrees at 7 bases. Germline values: CDR1 ENHRY, CDR2 SYGVKD. With 11 bases clipped from V and 5 bases from J, the junction kept 6 bases outside the gene matches. The CDR3 extends over 11 amino acids. DNA of the CDR3: TGTGCCTCCTCCGGGGGGAACGAGCAGTACTTC. Its protein product is CASSGGNEQYF.

This chain links TRBV6-1 with TRBJ2-7; 9 bases match TRBD2. J lost 3 bases, V lost 4 bases, and 10 bases had no gene match. The CDR3 is made up of 16 amino acids. Per the germline V gene, CDR1 is MNHNS and CDR2 is SASEGT. CDR3 residues: CASSVRRLAANYEQYF. The CDR3 region has the DNA TGTGCCAGCAGTGTCCGCCGACTAGCGGCTAACTACGAGCAGTACTTC.

This clone has a handful of counts. One end of the junction does not line up with germline, which may come from a read error. V and J are TRBV7-3 and TRBJ1-1, with D possibly TRBD1 on 5 matching bases. This CDR3 is 14 amino acids long. The V gene's germline CDR1 is SGHTA and CDR2 FQGTGA. CDR3 residues: CASRLSGGTTEAFF. The CDR3 coding sequence is TGTGCCAGCAGATTAAGCGGGGGGACCACTGAAGCTTTCTTT.

Only a few counts were recorded for this clone. This rearrangement joins TRBV29-1 to TRBJ2-3; D may be TRBD1 (5 bases). The CDR3 is 13 amino acids. V gave up 3 bases and J gave up 5 bases, with 12 bases separating them. Germline assignment: CDR1 SQVTM and CDR2 ANQGSEA. The CDR3 region is CSVEGRVEDTQYF. Here the CDR3 DNA reads TGCAGCGTTGAGGGCAGGGTGGAAGATACGCAGTATTTT.

The genes are TRBV27 and TRBJ2-7; a possible D gene is TRBD2 (5 bases). V lost 5 bases to trimming and J lost 1 base, with 15 bases between them. The CDR3 totals 15 residues. Germline CDR1 reads MNHEY; CDR2 reads SMNVEV (reference sequence). CDR3 sequence reads: CASSLSVEDSYEQYF. CDR3 DNA sequence: TGTGCCAGCAGTCTAAGTGTGGAGGATTCCTACGAGCAGTACTTC.

The chain couples TRBV28 to TRBJ2-5; D remains ambiguous. V lost 5 bases, J lost 4 bases, and 26 bases lay in between. Germline V lookup: CDR1 MDHEN, CDR2 SYDVKM. The CDR3 is 18 amino acids. DNA for the CDR3: TGTGCCAGCAGTCCACCCCACAACGAGGTCTATCCTGGAGAGACCCAGTACTTC. Translated, it gives CASSPPHNEVYPGETQYF.

J is TRBJ2-3 and V is TRBV5-6, with D perhaps matching TRBD1 (5 bases). V gave up 0 bases and J gave up 2 bases, with 10 bases separating them. Germline loops: CDR1 SGHDT, CDR2 YYEEEE. The CDR3 covers 15 residues. The CDR3 region is CASSLGQTYTDTQYF. The CDR3 region has the DNA TGTGCCAGCAGCTTGGGACAGACATACACAGATACGCAGTATTTT.

The V call is TRBV14, the J call TRBJ2-7; 9 bases are a match to TRBD1. Unmatched junction bases numbered 9, after V lost 3 bases and J lost 6 bases. In germline, CDR1 is SGHDN, CDR2 FVKESK. There are 15 residues in the CDR3. The CDR3 sequence is CASSQIQGAPAEQYF. Written as DNA, the CDR3 is TGTGCCAGCAGCCAGATACAGGGGGCTCCCGCCGAGCAGTACTTC.

This clone was picked up a small number of times. The chain links TRBV2 to TRBJ2-7, with D possibly matching TRBD2 (6 bases). V was clipped by 4 bases and J by 6 bases, with 7 bases between them. The CDR3 is made up of 11 amino acids. Germline assignment: CDR1 SNHLY and CDR2 FYNNEI. CDR3 DNA sequence: TGTGCCAGCAGTGGGGGAGGCGAGCAGTACTTC. This codes for CASSGGGEQYF.

The chain joins TRBV4-1 to TRBJ2-1; TRBD2 matches at 10 bases. The CDR3 is made up of 16 amino acids. CDR1 and CDR2 from the germline V gene are MGHRA and YSYEKL. After removal of 0 bases from V and 9 bases from J, the junction contained 8 bases not matched to a gene. As DNA, the CDR3 is TGCGCCAGCAGCCAAGATGGAAGCGGGAGGGCCTTTGAGCAGTTCTTC. Its protein product is CASSQDGSGRAFEQFF.